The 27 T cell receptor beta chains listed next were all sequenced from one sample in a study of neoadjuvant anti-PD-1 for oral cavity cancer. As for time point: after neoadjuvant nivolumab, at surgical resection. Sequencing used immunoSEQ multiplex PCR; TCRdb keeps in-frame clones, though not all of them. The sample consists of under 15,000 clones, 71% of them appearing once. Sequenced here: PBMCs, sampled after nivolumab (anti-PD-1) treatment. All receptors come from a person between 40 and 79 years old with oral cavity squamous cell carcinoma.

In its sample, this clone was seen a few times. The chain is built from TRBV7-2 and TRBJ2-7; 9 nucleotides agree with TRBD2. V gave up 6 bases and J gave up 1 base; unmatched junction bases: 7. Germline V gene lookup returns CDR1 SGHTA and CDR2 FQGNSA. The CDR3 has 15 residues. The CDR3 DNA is TGTGCCAGCAGTTTGGGACTAGCTACATCCTACGAGCAGTACTTC. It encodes CASSLGLATSYEQYF.

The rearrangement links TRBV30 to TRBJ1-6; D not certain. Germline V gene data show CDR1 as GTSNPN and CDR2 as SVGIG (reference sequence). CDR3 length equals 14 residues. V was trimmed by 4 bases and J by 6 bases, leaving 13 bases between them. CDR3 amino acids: CAWNSRTSNSPLHF. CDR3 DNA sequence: TGTGCCTGGAACTCCCGGACGAGTAATTCACCCCTCCACTTT.

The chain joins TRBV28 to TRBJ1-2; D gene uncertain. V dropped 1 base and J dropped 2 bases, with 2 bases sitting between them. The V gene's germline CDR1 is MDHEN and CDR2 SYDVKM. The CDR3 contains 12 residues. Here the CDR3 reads CASSLSNYGYTF. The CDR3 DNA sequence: TGTGCCAGCAGTTTATCGAACTATGGCTACACCTTC.

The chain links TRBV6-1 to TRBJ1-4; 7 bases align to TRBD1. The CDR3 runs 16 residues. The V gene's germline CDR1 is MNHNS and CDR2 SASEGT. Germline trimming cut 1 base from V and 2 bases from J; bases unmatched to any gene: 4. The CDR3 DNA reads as TGTGCCAGCAGTGAAGTTAAGGGGGCGACTAATGAAAAACTGTTTTTT. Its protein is CASSEVKGATNEKLFF.

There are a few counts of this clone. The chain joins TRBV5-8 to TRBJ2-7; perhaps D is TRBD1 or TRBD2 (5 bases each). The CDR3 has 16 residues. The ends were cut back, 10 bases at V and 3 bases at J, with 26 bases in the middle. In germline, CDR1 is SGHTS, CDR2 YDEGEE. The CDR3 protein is CAGWRGDQHLHYEQYF. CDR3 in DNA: TGTGCCGGTTGGCGAGGGGACCAGCACTTACACTACGAGCAGTACTTC.

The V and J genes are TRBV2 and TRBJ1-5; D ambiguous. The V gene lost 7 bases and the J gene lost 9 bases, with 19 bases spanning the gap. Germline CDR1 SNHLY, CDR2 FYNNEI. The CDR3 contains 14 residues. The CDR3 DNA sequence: TGTGCCAGCAAGAGGACCGCTCTTATGGGGCCCCAGCATTTT. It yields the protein CASKRTALMGPQHF.

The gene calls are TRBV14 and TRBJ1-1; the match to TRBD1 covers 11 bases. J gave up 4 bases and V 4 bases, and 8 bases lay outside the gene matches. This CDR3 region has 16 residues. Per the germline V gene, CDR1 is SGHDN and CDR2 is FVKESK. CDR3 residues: CASSRIPGQGGTEAFF. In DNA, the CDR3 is TGTGCCAGCAGCCGGATACCGGGACAGGGGGGCACTGAAGCTTTCTTT.

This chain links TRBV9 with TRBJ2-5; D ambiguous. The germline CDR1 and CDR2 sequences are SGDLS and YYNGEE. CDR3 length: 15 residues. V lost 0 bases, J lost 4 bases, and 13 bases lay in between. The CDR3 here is CASSVGSGPGETQYF. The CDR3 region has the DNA TGTGCCAGCAGCGTAGGTTCAGGACCGGGAGAGACCCAGTACTTC.

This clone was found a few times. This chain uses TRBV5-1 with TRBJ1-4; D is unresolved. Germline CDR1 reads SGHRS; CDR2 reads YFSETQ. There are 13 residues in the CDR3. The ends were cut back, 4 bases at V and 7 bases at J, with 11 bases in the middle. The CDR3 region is CASSQTPAEKLFF. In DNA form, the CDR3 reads TGCGCCAGCAGCCAGACTCCGGCTGAAAAACTGTTTTTT.

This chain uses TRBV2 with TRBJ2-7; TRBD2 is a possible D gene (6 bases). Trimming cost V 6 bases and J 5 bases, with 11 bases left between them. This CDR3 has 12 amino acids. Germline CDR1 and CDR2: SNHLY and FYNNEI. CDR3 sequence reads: CASRRGFDEQYF. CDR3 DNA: TGTGCCAGCAGACGGGGGTTCGACGAGCAGTACTTC.

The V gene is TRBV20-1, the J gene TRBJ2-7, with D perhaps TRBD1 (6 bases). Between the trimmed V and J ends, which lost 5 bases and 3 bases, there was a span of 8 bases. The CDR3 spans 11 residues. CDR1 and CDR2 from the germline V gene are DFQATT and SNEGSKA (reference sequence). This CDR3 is CSAPRGYEQYF. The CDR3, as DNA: TGCAGTGCTCCCAGGGGCTACGAGCAGTACTTC.

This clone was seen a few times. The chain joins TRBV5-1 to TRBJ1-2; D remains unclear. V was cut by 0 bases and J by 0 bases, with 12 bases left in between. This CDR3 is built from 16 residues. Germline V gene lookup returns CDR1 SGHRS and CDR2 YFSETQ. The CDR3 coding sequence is TGCGCCAGCAGCTTGGGATACCTCGGGGCTAACTATGGCTACACCTTC. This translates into CASSLGYLGANYGYTF. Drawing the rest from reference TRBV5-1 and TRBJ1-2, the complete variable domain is KAGVTQTPRYLIKTRGQQVTLSCSPISGHRSVSWYQQTPGQGLQFLFEYFSETQRNKGNFPGRFSGRQFSNSRSEMNVSTLELGDSALYLCASSLGYLGANYGYTFGSGTRLTVV.

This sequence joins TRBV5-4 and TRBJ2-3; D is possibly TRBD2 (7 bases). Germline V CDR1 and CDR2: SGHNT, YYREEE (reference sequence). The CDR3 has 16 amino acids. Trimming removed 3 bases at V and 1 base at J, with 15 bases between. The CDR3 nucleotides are TGTGCCAGCAGCTATGGGGGGGCCCCTCGCACAGATACGCAGTATTTT. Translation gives CASSYGGAPRTDTQYF.

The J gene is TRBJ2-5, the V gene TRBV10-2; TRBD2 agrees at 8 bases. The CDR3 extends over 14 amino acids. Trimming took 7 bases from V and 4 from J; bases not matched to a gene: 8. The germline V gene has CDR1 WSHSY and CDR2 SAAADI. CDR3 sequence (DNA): TGCGCCAGCAATGGAGCGGGAGCGGGAGAGACCCAGTACTTC. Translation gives CASNGAGAGETQYF.

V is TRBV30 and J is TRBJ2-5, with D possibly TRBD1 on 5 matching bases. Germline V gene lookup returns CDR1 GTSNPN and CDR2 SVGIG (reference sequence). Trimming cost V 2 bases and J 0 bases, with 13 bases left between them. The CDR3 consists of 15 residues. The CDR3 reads CAWSPRGRDQETQYF. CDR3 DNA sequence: TGTGCCTGGAGTCCAAGAGGCAGGGACCAAGAGACCCAGTACTTC.

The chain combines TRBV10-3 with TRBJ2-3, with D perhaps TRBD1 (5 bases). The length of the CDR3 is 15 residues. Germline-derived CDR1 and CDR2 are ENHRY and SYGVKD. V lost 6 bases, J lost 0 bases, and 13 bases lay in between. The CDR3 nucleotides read TGTGCCATCAGCTTAGGGGTCTCTAGCACAGATACGCAGTATTTT. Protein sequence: CAISLGVSSTDTQYF.

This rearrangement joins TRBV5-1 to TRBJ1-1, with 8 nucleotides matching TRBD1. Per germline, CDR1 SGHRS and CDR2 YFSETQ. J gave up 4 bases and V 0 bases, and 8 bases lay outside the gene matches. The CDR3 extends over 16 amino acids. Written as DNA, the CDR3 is TGCGCCAGCAGCTTGGACAGGGGGTACCGGGGCACTGAAGCTTTCTTT. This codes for CASSLDRGYRGTEAFF.

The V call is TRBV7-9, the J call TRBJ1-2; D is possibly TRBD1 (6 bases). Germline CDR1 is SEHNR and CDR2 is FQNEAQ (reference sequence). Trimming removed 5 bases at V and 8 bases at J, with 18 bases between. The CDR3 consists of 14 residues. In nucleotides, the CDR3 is TGTGCCAGCAGCCTGGCGCGGGGGCGAGAGGGCTACACCTTC. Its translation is CASSLARGREGYTF. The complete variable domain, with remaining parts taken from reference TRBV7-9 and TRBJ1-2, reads DTGVSQNPRHKITKRGQNVTFRCDPISEHNRLYWYRQTLGQGPEFLTYFQNEAQLEKSRLLSDRFSAERPKGSFSTLEIQRTEQGDSAMYLCASSLARGREGYTFGSGTRLTVV.

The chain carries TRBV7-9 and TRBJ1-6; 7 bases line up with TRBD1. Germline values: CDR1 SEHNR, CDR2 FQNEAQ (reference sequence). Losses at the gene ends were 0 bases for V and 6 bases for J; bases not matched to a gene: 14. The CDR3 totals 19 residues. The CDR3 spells CASSLALGWGTDRNSPLHF. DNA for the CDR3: TGTGCCAGCAGCTTAGCTCTGGGCTGGGGGACAGACCGTAATTCACCCCTCCACTTT.

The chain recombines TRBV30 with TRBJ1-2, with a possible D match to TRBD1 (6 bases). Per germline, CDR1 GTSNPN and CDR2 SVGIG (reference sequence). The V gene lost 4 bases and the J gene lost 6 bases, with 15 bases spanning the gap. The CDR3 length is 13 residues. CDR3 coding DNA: TGTGCCTGGAAAGGCAGGGGTTACAATGGCTACACCTTC. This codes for CAWKGRGYNGYTF. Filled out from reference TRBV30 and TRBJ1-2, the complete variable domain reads SQTIHQWPATLVQPVGSPLSLECTVEGTSNPNLYWYRQAAGRGLQLLFYSVGIGQISSEVPQNLSASRPQDRQFILSSKKLLLSDSGFYLCAWKGRGYNGYTFGSGTRLTVV.

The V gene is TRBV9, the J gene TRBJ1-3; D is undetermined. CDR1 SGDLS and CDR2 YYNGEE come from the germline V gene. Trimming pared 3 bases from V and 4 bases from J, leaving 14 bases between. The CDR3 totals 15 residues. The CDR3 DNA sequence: TGTGCCAGCAGCGCCCGGAGCCCTGAAGGAAACACCATATATTTT. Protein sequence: CASSARSPEGNTIYF.

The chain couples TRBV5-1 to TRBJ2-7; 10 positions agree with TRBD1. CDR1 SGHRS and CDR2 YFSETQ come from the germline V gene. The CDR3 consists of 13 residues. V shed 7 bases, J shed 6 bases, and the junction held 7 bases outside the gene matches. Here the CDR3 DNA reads TGCGCCAGCCGGCCGGGACAGGGGTCCGAGCAGTACTTC. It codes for CASRPGQGSEQYF.

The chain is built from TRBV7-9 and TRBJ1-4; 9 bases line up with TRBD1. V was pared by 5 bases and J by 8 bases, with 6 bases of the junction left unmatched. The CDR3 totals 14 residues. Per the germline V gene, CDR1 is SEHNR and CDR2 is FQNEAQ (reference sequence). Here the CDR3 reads CASSQDRGGEKLFF. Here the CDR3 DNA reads TGTGCCAGCAGCCAGGACAGGGGTGGCGAAAAACTGTTTTTT. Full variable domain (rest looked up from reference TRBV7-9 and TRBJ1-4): DTGVSQNPRHKITKRGQNVTFRCDPISEHNRLYWYRQTLGQGPEFLTYFQNEAQLEKSRLLSDRFSAERPKGSFSTLEIQRTEQGDSAMYLCASSQDRGGEKLFFGSGTQLSVL.

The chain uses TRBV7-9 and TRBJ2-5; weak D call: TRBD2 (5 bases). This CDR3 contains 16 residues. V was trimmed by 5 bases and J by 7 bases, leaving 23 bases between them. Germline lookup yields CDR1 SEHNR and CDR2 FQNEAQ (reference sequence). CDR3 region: CASSRSSGILGGTQYF. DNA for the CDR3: TGTGCCAGCAGCCGATCGTCCGGGATTTTAGGCGGGACCCAGTACTTC.

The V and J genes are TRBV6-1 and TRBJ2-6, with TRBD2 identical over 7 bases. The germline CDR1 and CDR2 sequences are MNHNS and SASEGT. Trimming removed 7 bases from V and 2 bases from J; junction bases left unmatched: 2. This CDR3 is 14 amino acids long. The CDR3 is CASKREAGANVLTF. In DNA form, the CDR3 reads TGTGCCAGCAAACGGGAGGCTGGGGCCAACGTCCTGACTTTC.

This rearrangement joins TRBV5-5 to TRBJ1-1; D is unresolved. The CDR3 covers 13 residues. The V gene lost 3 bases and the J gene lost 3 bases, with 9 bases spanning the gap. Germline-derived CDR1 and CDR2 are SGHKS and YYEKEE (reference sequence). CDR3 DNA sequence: TGTGCCAGCAGCTCACAGATATACACTGAAGCTTTCTTT. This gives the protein CASSSQIYTEAFF.

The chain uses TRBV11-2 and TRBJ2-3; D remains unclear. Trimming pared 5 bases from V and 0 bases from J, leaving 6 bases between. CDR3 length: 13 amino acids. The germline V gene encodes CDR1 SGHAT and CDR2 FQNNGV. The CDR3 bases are TGTGCCAGCAGCCCGCAAAGCACAGATACGCAGTATTTT. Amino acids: CASSPQSTDTQYF.